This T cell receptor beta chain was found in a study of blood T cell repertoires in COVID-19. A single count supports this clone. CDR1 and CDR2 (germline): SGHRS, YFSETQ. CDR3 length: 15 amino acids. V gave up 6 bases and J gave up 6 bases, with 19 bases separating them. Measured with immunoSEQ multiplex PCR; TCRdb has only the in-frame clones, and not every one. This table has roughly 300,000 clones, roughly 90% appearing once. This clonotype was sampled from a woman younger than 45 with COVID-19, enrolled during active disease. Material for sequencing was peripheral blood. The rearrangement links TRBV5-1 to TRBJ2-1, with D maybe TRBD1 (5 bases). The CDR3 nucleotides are TGCGCCAGCACCCACCGACAGTCCCCCCCCAATGAGCAGTTCTTC. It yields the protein CASTHRQSPPNEQFF.